This T cell receptor beta chain was identified in a study of blood T cells in healthy people across ages (dated by TCRdb to about 2015). At the level of the whole study: In model experiments, template switching captured roughly one uniquely barcoded TCR beta cDNA molecule for every two T cells. To track age-related changes in TCR beta repertoire diversity, the study relied on deep sequencing normalized with unique cDNA molecular identifiers. The donors were split into four age groups: young (average 16 years), middle-aged (about 40), aged (approximately 60) and long-lived (about 74). To avoid experimental bias, donors of different ages were distributed randomly across sequencing lanes. Using the same blood draw, the study looked at two additional independent replicas of 1 million unique cDNA reads for two donors, one aged 18 to 30 and the other aged 80 or older.

Beyond this particular receptor, the publication reports: Because the CMV infection status of the donors was unknown, age-related changes in expanded clonotypes may potentially have been confounded. Total diversity estimates from one million sequenced T cells were considered lower bounds and underestimates. Compared with the aged group, the long-lived group had more naive CD4+ T cells, fewer expanded clones and increased TCR diversity, a pattern suggesting age selection. As age increased, observed TCR beta diversity per million T cells dropped in a roughly linear way, and a significant reduction was already evident by age roughly 36. Since profiling was done on bulk unsorted PBMCs, naive and antigen-experienced compartments could not be conclusively compared. Observed TCR beta diversity correlated strongly with the percentage of naive T cells measured by flow cytometry.

Donors were about 36 systemically healthy Caucasian individuals from Russia aged roughly 6 to 100 years. Each donor gave about 9.7 milliliters of peripheral blood, drawn into EDTA-treated Vacutainer tubes. Ficoll-Paque density-gradient centrifugation was used to isolate PBMCs, with at least 6 million per sample. Total RNA, at least 6 micrograms per sample, was extracted from PBMCs with Trizol reagent. Naive CD45RAhigh/CD27high T cell percentages were measured by flow cytometry on a PBMC aliquot from every donor. The protocol used for the library was 5' RACE. Instrument on record: Illumina HiSeq 2500. The second PCR ran for about 7 to 11 cycles and used a J-beta primer mix along with a sample-barcoded 5' primer. A template-switch 5' adaptor carrying 12 random nucleotides introduced a unique molecular identifier onto each TCR beta cDNA molecule. Each sample yielded at least 3 million CDR3-containing paired-end reads. First-strand cDNA synthesis was performed from all RNA using the Mint cDNA synthesis kit, with priming by a TRBC-specific oligonucleotide. All cDNA was treated with uracil-DNA glycosylase and then went through a first 18-cycle PCR with the universal primers M1SS and BC2_uni_R. For the original study's pipeline: For normalization, 1 million high-quality reads, each with a distinct molecular identifier, were randomly selected from each sample. Instead of being binned into consensus sequences, reads that shared molecular identifiers were thrown out. MiTCR, set to a Q25 quality threshold and the strictest error-elimination algorithm, was used for CDR3 identification, clonotype clustering and error correction. A nonparametric unseen species model with Euler transformation was used to estimate lower-bound total TCR beta diversity. TCRdb redid the processing of the public reads, applying fastp at Q25 and MiXCR, and retained in-frame beta chains. Every distinct CDR3 protein forms one entry, paired with its most common genes and DNA. None of the V and J calls come from the authors' own analysis; TCRdb made them. The table for this sample lists about 1.5 million distinct CDR3 sequences; roughly 43% of them were counted only once. In total, the top ten clones hold around 4% of the sample.

Comments on this clonotype: The specificity of this receptor is unknown. The record has no base qualities; no much larger clone is one base away.

Ends trimmed: V by 5 bases, J by 2 bases; bases unmatched to a gene: 4. The germline V gene (reference sequence) sets CDR1 to DFQATT and CDR2 to SNEGSKA. The CDR3, from cysteine to phenylalanine, totals 15 residues. Of all the DNA, just the CDR3 is kept, 45 bases in frame from base 1. The chain is made from TRBV20-1 and TRBJ2-3, with TRBD2 identical over 13 junction bases. The sequence was obtained from a woman aged 18-29 years in good health. The source material was blood. The CDR3 region has the sequence CSASGTSGATDTQYF. The DNA reads TGCAGTGCTTCCGGGACTAGCGGGGCCACAGATACGCAGTATTTT.